This T cell receptor beta chain was captured by sequencing in a study of beta chain features in type 1 diabetes. The investigators reverse transcribed all of the isolated RNA, so they sequenced expressed TCRB transcripts. Repertoires were generated with immunoSEQ multiplex PCR, while TCRdb's copy carries only in-frame clones and drops some. The table includes around 240,000 clones, 7.5% to 10% detected once. Germline V gene data show CDR1 as SGHAT and CDR2 as FQDESV (reference sequence). Trimming took off 2 bases at V and 0 bases at J, with 16 bases between the two ends. The CDR3 contains 17 residues. To note about this clone: No antigen is known for it.

Overall study findings and caveats: VDJ junctions from type 1 diabetes patients carried fewer insertions and larger deletions.

V is TRBV11-1 and J is TRBJ1-1; D ambiguous. The receptor was derived from a woman between 18 and 29 years old in good health. Material for sequencing was naive CD4+ T cells from blood. The chain's CDR3 is CASSLLAGRRMNTEAFF. CDR3 bases: TGTGCCAGCAGCTTATTGGCCGGGAGGAGGATGAACACTGAAGCTTTCTTT.